The T cell receptor beta chain under discussion was sequenced for a study of regulatory T cells in long-lasting Graves disease. Assembly of TCR beta libraries relied on iRepertoire HTBI primers together with Arm-PCR of CDR3 regions. TCRdb redid the calling of the multiplex PCR reads with MiXCR, one entry per CDR3 protein. The sample shows hundreds of thousands of distinct CDR3 sequences, 13% of them seen only once. This clonotype was seen a few times. As yet, its antigen is unknown. CDR3 length: 16 residues. Trimming cost V 5 bases and J 3 bases, with 21 bases left between them. The V gene's germline CDR1 is SGHRS and CDR2 YFSETQ. Sample time point: newly diagnosed GD, antithyroid drugs for less than 3 months. Scientists built the TCR library using RNA that was extracted from PBMCs. Whole-study results and caveats: TRBV28 was favored in persistent disease, as were TRBJ1-2 and TRBJ2-5.

These data were also filed under a second study, of T cells in Graves' hyperthyroidism and ophthalmopathy. In that study: Each diagnosis was grounded in clinical symptoms, serum thyroxine and TRAb, thyroid ultrasound, and orbital computed tomography. Most thyroid-expanded clonotypes above 0.001 were also found in blood. Before onset, by a median of around six months, the model predicted ophthalmopathy.

This sequence joins TRBV5-1 and TRBJ2-7, with D perhaps matching TRBD1 or TRBD2 (5 bases each). This clonotype was obtained from a man aged 25 to 40 with Graves disease. The sample here was peripheral blood mononuclear cells (PBMCs), taken at new diagnosis, from a patient treated with antithyroid drugs. CDR3 DNA: TGCGCCAGCAGGGCAGACGGGACCGCAGTTAACTACGAGCAGTACTTC. As protein: CASRADGTAVNYEQYF.